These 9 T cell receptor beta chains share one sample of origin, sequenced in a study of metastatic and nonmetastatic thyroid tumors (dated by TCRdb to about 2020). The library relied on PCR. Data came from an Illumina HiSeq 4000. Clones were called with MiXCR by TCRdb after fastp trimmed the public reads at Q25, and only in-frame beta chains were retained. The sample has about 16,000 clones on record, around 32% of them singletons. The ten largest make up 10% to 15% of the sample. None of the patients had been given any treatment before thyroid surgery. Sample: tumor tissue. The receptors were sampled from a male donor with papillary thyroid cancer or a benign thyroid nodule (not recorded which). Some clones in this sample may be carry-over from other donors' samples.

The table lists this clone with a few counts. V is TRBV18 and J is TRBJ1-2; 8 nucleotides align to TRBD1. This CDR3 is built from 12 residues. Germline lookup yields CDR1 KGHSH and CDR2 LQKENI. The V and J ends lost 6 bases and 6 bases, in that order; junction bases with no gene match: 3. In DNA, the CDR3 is TGTGCCAGCTCCGGGACAGGCGATGGCTACACCTTC. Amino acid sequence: CASSGTGDGYTF.

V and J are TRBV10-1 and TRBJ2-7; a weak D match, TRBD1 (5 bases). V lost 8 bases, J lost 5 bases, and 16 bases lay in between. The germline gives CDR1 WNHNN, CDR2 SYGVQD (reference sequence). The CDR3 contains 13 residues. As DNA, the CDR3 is TGCGCCAGCTCCCGACAGCCAGGCGACGAGCAGTACTTC. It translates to CASSRQPGDEQYF.

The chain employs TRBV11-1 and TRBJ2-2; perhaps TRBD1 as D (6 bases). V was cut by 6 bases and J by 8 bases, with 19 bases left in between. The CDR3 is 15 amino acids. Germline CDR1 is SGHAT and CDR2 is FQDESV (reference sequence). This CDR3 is CASRDKGHLEGELFF. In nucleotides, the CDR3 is TGTGCCAGCAGAGATAAGGGACATTTGGAAGGGGAGCTGTTTTTT.

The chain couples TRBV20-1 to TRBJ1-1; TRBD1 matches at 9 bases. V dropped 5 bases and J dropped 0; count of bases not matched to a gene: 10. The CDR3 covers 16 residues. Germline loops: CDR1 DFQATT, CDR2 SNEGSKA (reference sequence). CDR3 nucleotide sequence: TGCAGTGCTTTACAGGGGGCTGGAATCATGAACACTGAAGCTTTCTTT. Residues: CSALQGAGIMNTEAFF.

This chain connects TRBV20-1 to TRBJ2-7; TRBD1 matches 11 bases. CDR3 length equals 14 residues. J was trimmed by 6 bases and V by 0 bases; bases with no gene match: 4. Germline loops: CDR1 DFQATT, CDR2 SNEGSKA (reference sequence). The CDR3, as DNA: TGCAGTGCTAGAGATTGGGGACAGGGGGGCGAGCAGTACTTC. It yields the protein CSARDWGQGGEQYF.

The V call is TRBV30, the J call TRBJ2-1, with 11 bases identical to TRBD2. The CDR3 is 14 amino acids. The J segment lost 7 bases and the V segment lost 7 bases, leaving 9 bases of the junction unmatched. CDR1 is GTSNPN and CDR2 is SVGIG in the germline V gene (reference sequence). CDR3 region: CASGVAGGLNEQFF. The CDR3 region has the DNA TGTGCCTCCGGGGTAGCGGGAGGGTTAAATGAGCAGTTCTTC.

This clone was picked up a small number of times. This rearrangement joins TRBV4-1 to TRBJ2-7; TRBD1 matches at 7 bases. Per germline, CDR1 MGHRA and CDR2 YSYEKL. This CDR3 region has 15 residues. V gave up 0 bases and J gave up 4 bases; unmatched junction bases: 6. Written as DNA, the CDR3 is TGCGCCAGCAGCCAAGATTGGGGACAGATGTACGAGCAGTACTTC. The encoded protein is CASSQDWGQMYEQYF.

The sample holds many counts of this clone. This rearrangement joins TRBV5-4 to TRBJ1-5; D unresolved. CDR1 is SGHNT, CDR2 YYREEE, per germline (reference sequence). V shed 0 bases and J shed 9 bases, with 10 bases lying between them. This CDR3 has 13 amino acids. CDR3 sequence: CASSLVQVLPQHF. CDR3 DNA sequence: TGTGCCAGCAGCTTGGTGCAGGTCCTGCCCCAGCATTTT.

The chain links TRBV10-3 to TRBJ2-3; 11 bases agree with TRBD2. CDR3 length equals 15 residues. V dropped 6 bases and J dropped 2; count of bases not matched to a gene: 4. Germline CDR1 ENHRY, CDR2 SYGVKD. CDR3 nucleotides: TGTGCCATCAGACCACTAGCGGGAGACACAGATACGCAGTATTTT. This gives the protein CAIRPLAGDTDTQYF.